Listed below are T cell receptor beta chains from one sample, sequenced in a study of OX40 agonist ivuxolimab in advanced cancers. Measured with immunoSEQ multiplex PCR; TCRdb has only the in-frame clones, and not every one. The sample shows just under 65,000 clones, roughly nine tenths of them seen only once. The sample was CD4+ or CD8+ T cells sorted from blood, taken in a trial of the OX40 agonist ivuxolimab. The receptors derive from an adult with an advanced solid tumor such as melanoma, head and neck, liver or kidney cancer. Both conserved end residues are part of each CDR3. The D gene is left open where the match is weak. The size entry is marked missing in some rows and otherwise reads once, few, many or a size class.

>TRBV11-3|-|TRBJ2-1|TRBD1
CASSPGQGGNSYNEQFF
TGTGCCAGCAGCCCAGGACAGGGTGGGAACTCCTACAATGAGCAGTTCTTC
>TRBV5-4|-|TRBJ1-2|-
CASSLGGTYYGYTF
TGTGCCAGCAGCTTGGGGGGGACGTACTATGGCTACACCTTC
>TRBV6-6|-|TRBJ1-1|-
CATRGPRVNTEAFF
TGTGCCACCCGGGGCCCAAGGGTGAACACTGAAGCTTTCTTT
>TRBV5-6|-|TRBJ2-3|-
CASSLGRSYSTDTQYF
TGTGCCAGCAGCTTGGGGCGGTCCTATAGCACAGATACGCAGTATTTT
>TRBV29-1|-|TRBJ2-7|-
CSVAADYEQYF
TGCAGCGTTGCTGCAGACTACGAGCAGTACTTC
>TRBV13|-|TRBJ2-1|TRBD2
CASSLRLAGERHEQFF
TGTGCCAGCAGCCTCAGACTAGCGGGAGAAAGGCATGAGCAGTTCTTC
>TRBV28|-|TRBJ1-2|-
CASSQRGEWVNYGYTF
TGTGCCAGCAGCCAGAGGGGGGAATGGGTTAACTATGGCTACACCTTC
>TRBV2|-|TRBJ2-3|-
CASSVWGTDTQYF
TGTGCCAGCAGTGTATGGGGCACAGATACGCAGTATTTT
>TRBV5-1|-|TRBJ2-3|TRBD2
CASSLGAGASTDTQYF
TGCGCCAGCAGCTTAGGAGCGGGGGCTAGCACAGATACGCAGTATTTT
>TRBV14|once|TRBJ1-4|-
CASSQGARSEKLFF
TGTGCCAGCAGCCAAGGAGCGAGGAGCGAAAAACTGTTTTTT
>TRBV7-9|-|TRBJ2-3|-
CASSLKGGVSGDTQYF
TGTGCCAGCAGCTTAAAAGGGGGAGTTAGTGGAGATACGCAGTATTTT
>TRBV16|-|TRBJ2-1|-
CASSQFRGMHEQFF
TGTGCCAGCAGCCAATTTCGGGGGATGCATGAGCAGTTCTTC
>TRBV6-1|-|TRBJ1-5|TRBD1
CASSVQGVGNQPQHF
TGTGCCAGCAGCGTACAGGGGGTGGGCAATCAGCCCCAGCATTTT
>TRBV28|-|TRBJ1-1|-
CATQGSNAEAFF
TGTGCCACACAGGGTTCAAACGCTGAAGCTTTCTTT
>TRBV18|-|TRBJ1-1|TRBD1
CASCPPGQRNTEAFF
TGTGCCAGCTGCCCACCGGGACAGAGAAACACTGAAGCTTTCTTT
>TRBV5-1|-|TRBJ2-7|-
CASSAMRGGRYEQYF
TGCGCCAGCAGCGCTATGAGGGGGGGACGCTACGAGCAGTACTTC
>TRBV6-6|-|TRBJ2-7|-
CASRAIYEQYF
TGTGCCAGCCGAGCGATTTACGAGCAGTACTTC
>TRBV18|-|TRBJ2-1|TRBD1
CASSPGQGIYQFF
TGTGCCAGCTCACCGGGACAGGGCATATACCAGTTCTTC
>TRBV7-9|-|TRBJ2-5|TRBD2
CASSPGGGAGRQETQYF
TGTGCCAGCAGCCCCGGCGGGGGGGCAGGTCGCCAAGAGACCCAGTACTTC
>TRBV30|-|TRBJ2-6|-
CAWSGLSSGANVLTF
TGTGCCTGGAGTGGCCTTTCCTCTGGGGCCAACGTCCTGACTTTC
>TRBV5-1|-|TRBJ2-1|-
CASSLRAPLQFF
TGCGCCAGCAGCTTGCGGGCCCCTTTGCAGTTCTTC
>TRBV18|-|TRBJ2-5|-
CASSEQETQYF
TGTGCCAGCTCAGAACAAGAGACCCAGTACTTC
>TRBV5-1|-|TRBJ2-3|-
CASSFLETGDTQYF
TGCGCCAGCAGCTTTCTCGAAACGGGGGATACGCAGTATTTT
>TRBV5-1|-|TRBJ1-4|TRBD1
CASSRTGQTNEKLFF
TGCGCCAGCAGTCGGACAGGCCAAACTAATGAAAAACTGTTTTTT
>TRBV6-5|-|TRBJ2-7|-
CASSSLAEAYEQYF
TGTGCCAGCAGTTCCCTGGCGGAAGCATACGAGCAGTACTTC
>TRBV10-3|-|TRBJ2-2|-
CAISQGAGELFF
TGTGCCATCAGCCAGGGAGCCGGGGAGCTGTTTTTT
>TRBV19|-|TRBJ1-5|TRBD1
CASSIDQGQGASQPQHF
TGTGCCAGTAGTATAGATCAAGGACAGGGGGCTTCTCAGCCCCAGCATTTT
>TRBV9|-|TRBJ2-7|-
CASSGRVDLGNEQYF
TGTGCCAGCAGCGGGCGGGTGGACCTTGGTAACGAGCAGTACTTC
>TRBV10-1|-|TRBJ2-1|TRBD2
CASSWTSGRSYNEQFF
TGCGCCAGCAGTTGGACTAGCGGGAGGTCCTACAATGAGCAGTTCTTC
>TRBV5-1|-|TRBJ2-5|TRBD2
CASSLGVSSGRGLETQYF
TGCGCCAGCAGCTTAGGTGTGAGTAGCGGGAGGGGCTTGGAGACCCAGTACTTC
>TRBV19|-|TRBJ1-5|-
CASSIRGRADHQPQHF
TGTGCCAGTAGTATAAGGGGCAGGGCGGACCATCAGCCCCAGCATTTT
>TRBV18|-|TRBJ2-2|TRBD1
CASSRNRQGAKTGELFF
TGTGCCAGCTCTAGAAACCGACAGGGGGCGAAAACCGGGGAGCTGTTTTTT
>TRBV28|-|TRBJ1-2|TRBD1
CASTPQQGVWSGYTF
TGTGCCAGCACCCCACAGCAGGGGGTTTGGAGTGGCTACACCTTC
>TRBV5-6|-|TRBJ2-7|TRBD1
CASSLADRYEQYF
TGTGCCAGCAGCTTGGCGGACAGGTACGAGCAGTACTTC
>TRBV19|-|TRBJ1-2|-
CASSTPWGPGGYTF
TGTGCCAGTAGTACCCCTTGGGGGCCGGGTGGCTACACCTTC
>TRBV15|-|TRBJ1-4|-
CATSRGSENEKLFF
TGTGCCACCAGCAGAGGGTCCGAGAATGAAAAACTGTTTTTT
>TRBV6-5|-|TRBJ2-3|-
CASSYLGNTQYF
TGTGCCAGCAGTTATCTTGGAAATACGCAGTATTTT
>TRBV18|-|TRBJ2-7|TRBD2
CASSPPGLADYEQYF
TGTGCCAGCTCACCTCCGGGACTAGCGGACTACGAGCAGTACTTC
>TRBV25-1|-|TRBJ2-7|TRBD2
CASSEPASGERAYEQYF
TGTGCCAGCAGTGAACCCGCCAGCGGGGAGAGGGCCTACGAGCAGTACTTC
>TRBV28|-|TRBJ1-4|-
CASISTGFRNEKLFF
TGTGCCAGCATCTCAACCGGGTTTCGTAATGAAAAACTGTTTTTT
>TRBV9|once|TRBJ2-3|TRBD2
CASSERLAASTDTQYF
TGTGCCAGCAGCGAAAGACTAGCGGCTAGCACAGATACGCAGTATTTT
>TRBV28|-|TRBJ1-1|-
CASSPWAGAEAFF
TGTGCCAGCAGTCCCTGGGCTGGGGCTGAAGCTTTCTTT
>TRBV5-1|-|TRBJ1-5|-
CASSMSGAGQPQHF
TGCGCCAGCAGCATGTCCGGTGCGGGGCAGCCCCAGCATTTT
>TRBV21-1|-|TRBJ2-3|-
CASSTGGRGRRDTQYF
TGTGCCAGCAGCACGGGGGGCAGGGGACGTAGGGATACGCAGTATTTT
>TRBV18|-|TRBJ2-1|TRBD2
CASSPSGSGYNEQFF
TGTGCCAGCTCTCCCAGCGGGAGTGGTTACAATGAGCAGTTCTTC
>TRBV28|-|TRBJ2-7|TRBD2
CASSLSSGTIYEQYF
TGTGCCAGCAGTTTAAGTTCCGGGACTATATACGAGCAGTACTTC
>TRBV18|-|TRBJ2-1|-
CASSPYSSSYNEQFF
TGTGCCAGCTCACCCTACTCTAGCTCCTACAATGAGCAGTTCTTC
>TRBV5-4|-|TRBJ2-1|TRBD2
CASSLVRGGGPGNEQFF
TGTGCCAGCAGCCTGGTCCGGGGGGGAGGGCCTGGGAATGAGCAGTTCTTC
>TRBV28|-|TRBJ2-1|-
CASTPGREQFF
TGTGCCAGCACCCCAGGGAGAGAGCAGTTCTTC
>TRBV28|-|TRBJ2-3|TRBD2
CASSLTSGRAISTDTQYF
TGTGCCAGCAGTTTAACTAGCGGGAGGGCGATTAGCACAGATACGCAGTATTTT
>TRBV30|-|TRBJ2-3|-
CAWELRPKDTQYF
TGTGCCTGGGAACTAAGGCCCAAAGATACGCAGTATTTT
>TRBV28|-|TRBJ1-4|-
CASSLATAATNEKLFF
TGTGCCAGCAGTTTAGCAACGGCTGCAACTAATGAAAAACTGTTTTTT
>TRBV27|-|TRBJ2-5|-
CASRSSDRSKETQYF
TGTGCCAGCAGATCGAGCGACAGATCGAAGGAGACCCAGTACTTC